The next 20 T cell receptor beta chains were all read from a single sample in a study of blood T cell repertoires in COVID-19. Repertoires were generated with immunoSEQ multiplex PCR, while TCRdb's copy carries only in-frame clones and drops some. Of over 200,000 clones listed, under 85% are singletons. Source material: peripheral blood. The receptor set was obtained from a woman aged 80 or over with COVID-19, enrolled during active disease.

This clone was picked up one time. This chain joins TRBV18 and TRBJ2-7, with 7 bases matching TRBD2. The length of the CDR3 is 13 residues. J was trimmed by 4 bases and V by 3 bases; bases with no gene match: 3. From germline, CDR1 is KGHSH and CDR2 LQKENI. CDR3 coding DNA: TGTGCCAGCTCACCGCTAGCGGTTTACGAGCAGTACTTC. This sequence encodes CASSPLAVYEQYF. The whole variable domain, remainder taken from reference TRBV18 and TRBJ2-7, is NAGVMQNPRHLVRRRGQEARLRCSPMKGHSHVYWYRQLPEEGLKFMVYLQKENIIDESGMPKERFSAEFPKEGPSILRIQQVVRGDSAAYFCASSPLAVYEQYFGPGTRLTVT.

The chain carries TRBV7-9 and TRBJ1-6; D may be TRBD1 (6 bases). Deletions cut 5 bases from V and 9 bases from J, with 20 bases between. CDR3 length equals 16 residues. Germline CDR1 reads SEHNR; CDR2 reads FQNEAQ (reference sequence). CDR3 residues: CASSPPPGALVSPLHF. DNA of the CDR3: TGTGCCAGCAGCCCCCCCCCAGGGGCGCTTGTTTCACCCCTCCACTTT.

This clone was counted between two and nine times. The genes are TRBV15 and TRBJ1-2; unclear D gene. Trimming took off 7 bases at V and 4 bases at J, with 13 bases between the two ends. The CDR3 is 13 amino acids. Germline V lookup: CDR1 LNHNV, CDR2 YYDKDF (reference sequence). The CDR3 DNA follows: TGTGCCACCAACAACGGGGTAGGCTATGGCTACACCTTC. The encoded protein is CATNNGVGYGYTF.

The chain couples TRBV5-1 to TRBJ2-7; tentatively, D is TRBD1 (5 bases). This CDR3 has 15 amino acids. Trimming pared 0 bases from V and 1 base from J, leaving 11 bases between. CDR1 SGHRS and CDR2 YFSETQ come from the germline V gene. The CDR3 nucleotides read TGCGCCAGCAGCTTGGCCCCGACAGAGTCCTACGAGCAGTACTTC. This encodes CASSLAPTESYEQYF.

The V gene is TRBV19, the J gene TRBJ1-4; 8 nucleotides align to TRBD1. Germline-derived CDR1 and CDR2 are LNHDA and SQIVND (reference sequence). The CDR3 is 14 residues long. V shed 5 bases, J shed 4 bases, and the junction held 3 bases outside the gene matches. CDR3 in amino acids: CASSVTGGNEKLFF. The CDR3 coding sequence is TGTGCCAGTAGTGTTACAGGGGGTAATGAAAAACTGTTTTTT. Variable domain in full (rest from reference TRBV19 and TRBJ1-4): DGGITQSPKYLFRKEGQNVTLSCEQNLNHDAMYWYRQDPGQGLRLIYYSQIVNDFQKGDIAEGYSVSREKKESFPLTVTSAQKNPTAFYLCASSVTGGNEKLFFGSGTQLSVL.

The CDR3 region has the DNA TGTGCCAGCAGCCAAGAAAGGGGGATGAACACTGAAGCTTTCTTT. Amino acids: CASSQERGMNTEAFF. V usage is TRBV4-2 and J usage is TRBJ1-1; TRBD1 is a possible D gene (6 bases). The CDR3 contains 15 residues. V lost 0 bases and J lost 0, with 8 bases in between. Per the germline V gene, CDR1 is LGHNA and CDR2 is YNFKEQ.

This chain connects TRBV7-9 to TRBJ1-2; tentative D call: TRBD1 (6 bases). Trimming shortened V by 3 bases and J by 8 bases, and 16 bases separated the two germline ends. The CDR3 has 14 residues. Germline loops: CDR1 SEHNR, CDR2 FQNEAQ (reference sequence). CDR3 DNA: TGTGCCAGCAGCTTGCCCAGGGGCGCTGAAGGCTACACCTTC. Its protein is CASSLPRGAEGYTF.

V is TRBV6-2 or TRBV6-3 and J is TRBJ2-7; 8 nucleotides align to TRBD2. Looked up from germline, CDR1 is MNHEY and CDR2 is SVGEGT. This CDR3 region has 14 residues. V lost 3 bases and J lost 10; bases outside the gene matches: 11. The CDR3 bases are TGTGCCAGCAGTTATGGTGGTGGAACTAGCGGACAGTACTTC. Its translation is CASSYGGGTSGQYF.

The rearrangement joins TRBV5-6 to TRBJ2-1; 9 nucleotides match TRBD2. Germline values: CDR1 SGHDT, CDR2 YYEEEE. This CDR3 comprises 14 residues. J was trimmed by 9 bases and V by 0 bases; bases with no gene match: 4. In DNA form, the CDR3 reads TGTGCCAGCAGCTTGGGCGGGGGGGCATTTGAGCAGTTCTTC. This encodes CASSLGGGAFEQFF.

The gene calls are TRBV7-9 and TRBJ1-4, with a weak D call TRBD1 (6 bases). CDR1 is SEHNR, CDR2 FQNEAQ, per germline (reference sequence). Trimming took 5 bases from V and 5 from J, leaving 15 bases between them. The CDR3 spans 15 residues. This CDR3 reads CASSAWTARNEKLFF. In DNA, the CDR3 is TGTGCCAGCAGCGCCTGGACAGCAAGGAATGAAAAACTGTTTTTT.

The CDR3 reads CASSQGGGTAEAFF. The CDR3 bases are TGTGCCAGTAGTCAAGGGGGCGGGACCGCTGAAGCTTTCTTT. The chain links TRBV19 to TRBJ1-1; 7 positions match TRBD1. After removal of 5 bases from V and 6 bases from J, the junction contained 9 bases not matched to a gene. The CDR3 runs 14 residues. The germline V gene has CDR1 LNHDA and CDR2 SQIVND (reference sequence).

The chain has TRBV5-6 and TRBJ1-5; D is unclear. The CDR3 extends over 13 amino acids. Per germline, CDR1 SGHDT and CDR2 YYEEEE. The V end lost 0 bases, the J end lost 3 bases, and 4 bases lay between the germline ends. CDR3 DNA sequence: TGTGCCAGCAGCTTGGGGCCCAATCAGCCCCAGCATTTT. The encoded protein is CASSLGPNQPQHF.

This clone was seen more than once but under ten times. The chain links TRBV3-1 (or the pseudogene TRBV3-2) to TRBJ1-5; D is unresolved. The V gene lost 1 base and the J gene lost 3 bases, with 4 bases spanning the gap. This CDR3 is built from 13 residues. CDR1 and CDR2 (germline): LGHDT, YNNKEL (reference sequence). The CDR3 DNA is TGTGCCAGCAGCCAAGGTCACAATCAGCCCCAGCATTTT. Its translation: CASSQGHNQPQHF.

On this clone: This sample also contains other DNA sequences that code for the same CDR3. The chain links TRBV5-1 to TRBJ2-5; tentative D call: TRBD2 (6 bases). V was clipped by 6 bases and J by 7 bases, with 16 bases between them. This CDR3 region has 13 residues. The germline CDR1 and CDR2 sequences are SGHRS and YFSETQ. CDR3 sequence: CASTPSGGGTQYF. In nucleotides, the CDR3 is TGCGCCAGCACCCCAAGTGGGGGAGGGACCCAGTACTTC.

This CDR3 is CASSPQRGGGEQFF. CDR3 bases: TGTGCCAGCTCACCCCAGCGGGGGGGCGGTGAGCAGTTCTTC. The genes are TRBV18 and TRBJ2-1; 10 nucleotides align to TRBD2. V lost 3 bases, J lost 9 bases, and 5 bases stayed unmatched. The germline CDR1 and CDR2 sequences are KGHSH and LQKENI. CDR3 length: 14 amino acids.

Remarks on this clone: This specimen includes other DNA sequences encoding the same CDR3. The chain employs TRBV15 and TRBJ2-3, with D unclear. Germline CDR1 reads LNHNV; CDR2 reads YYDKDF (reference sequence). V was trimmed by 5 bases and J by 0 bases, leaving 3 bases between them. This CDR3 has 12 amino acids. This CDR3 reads CATSPSTDTQYF. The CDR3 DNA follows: TGTGCCACCAGCCCGAGCACAGATACGCAGTATTTT.

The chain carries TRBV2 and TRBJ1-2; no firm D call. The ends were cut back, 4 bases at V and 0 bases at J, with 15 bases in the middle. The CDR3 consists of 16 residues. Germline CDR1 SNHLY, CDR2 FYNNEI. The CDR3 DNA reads TGTGCCAGCAGTGTGAGGGTGGCAGATCCTAACTATGGCTACACCTTC. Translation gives CASSVRVADPNYGYTF.

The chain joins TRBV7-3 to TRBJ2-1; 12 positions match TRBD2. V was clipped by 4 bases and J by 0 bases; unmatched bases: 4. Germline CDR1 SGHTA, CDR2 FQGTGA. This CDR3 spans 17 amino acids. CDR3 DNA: TGTGCCAGCAGCTCAGGACTAGCGGGGATCTCCTACAATGAGCAGTTCTTC. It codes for CASSSGLAGISYNEQFF.

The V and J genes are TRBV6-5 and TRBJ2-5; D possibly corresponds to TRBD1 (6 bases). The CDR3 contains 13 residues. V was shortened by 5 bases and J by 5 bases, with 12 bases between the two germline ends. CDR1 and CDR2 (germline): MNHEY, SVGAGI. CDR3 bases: TGTGCCAGCAGTAACAGGGATCGCGAGACCCAGTACTTC. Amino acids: CASSNRDRETQYF.

The CDR3 nucleotides are TGCAGCGTTGTCAGTGGGGGGATGGTGAACACTGAAGCTTTCTTT. Translated, it gives CSVVSGGMVNTEAFF. The rearrangement uses TRBV29-1 and TRBJ1-1, with D perhaps TRBD1 (5 bases). This CDR3 has 15 amino acids. Trimming removed 4 bases from V and 0 bases from J, with 15 bases in between. Germline V gene lookup returns CDR1 SQVTM and CDR2 ANQGSEA.